Listed here are 9 T cell receptor beta chains from one sample, sequenced in a study of immune evolution from preneoplasia to lung adenocarcinoma. Only in-frame clones appear in the TCRdb table, and some are missing; sequencing was by immunoSEQ multiplex PCR. The sample shows roughly 6,700 clones, roughly 76% of them seen only once. What was sequenced was FFPE invasive lung adenocarcinoma tissue. Source of these receptors: a person aged 55 to 75 with lung adenocarcinoma.

This clone was detected a few times. The chain carries TRBV12-5 and TRBJ1-1; TRBD1 aligns across 7 bases. V dropped 5 bases and J dropped 6; count of bases not matched to a gene: 3. CDR3 length: 12 residues. The germline CDR1 and CDR2 sequences are LGHNT and FRNRAP. CDR3 in DNA: TGTGCTAGTGGTGAACAGGGGTCTGAAGCTTTCTTT. Translation gives CASGEQGSEAFF.

The V and J genes are TRBV7-2 and TRBJ2-7; the D gene is possibly TRBD1 (6 bases). V was shortened by 4 bases and J by 3 bases, with 13 bases between the two germline ends. The CDR3 has 14 amino acids. Per the germline V gene, CDR1 is SGHTA and CDR2 is FQGNSA. The chain's CDR3 is CASSSYRVSYEQYF. The CDR3 region has the DNA TGTGCCAGCAGCTCGTACAGGGTCAGCTACGAGCAGTACTTC.

V is TRBV7-9 and J is TRBJ2-2; D possibly matches TRBD1 or TRBD2 (7 bases each). Between the trimmed V and J ends, which lost 6 bases and 2 bases, there was a span of 16 bases. Germline lookup yields CDR1 SEHNR and CDR2 FQNEAQ (reference sequence). CDR3 length equals 16 residues. The CDR3 nucleotides are TGTGCCAGCAGTGCACAGGGGAGGGTCAACACCGGGGAGCTGTTTTTT. Its protein is CASSAQGRVNTGELFF.

The V gene is TRBV5-1, the J gene TRBJ1-4; the D gene is possibly TRBD1 (5 bases). The germline gives CDR1 SGHRS, CDR2 YFSETQ. V was cut by 4 bases and J by 2 bases, with 12 bases left in between. This CDR3 has 15 amino acids. CDR3 nucleotides: TGCGCCAGCAGCCCGGGGGGGTCCACTAATGAAAAACTGTTTTTT. Protein product: CASSPGGSTNEKLFF.

The chain has TRBV5-4 and TRBJ2-1, with 11 bases aligning to TRBD2. The V gene end was trimmed by 0 bases and the J gene end by 8 bases; junction bases not matched to a gene: 4. Germline CDR1 reads SGHNT; CDR2 reads YYREEE (reference sequence). The CDR3 has 15 residues. DNA of the CDR3: TGTGCCAGCAGCTTGGAATTAGCGGGAGGGGATGAGCAGTTCTTC. It specifies CASSLELAGGDEQFF.

This clone turned up a few times. V is TRBV14 and J is TRBJ2-3, with D possibly TRBD1 on 5 matching bases. Trimming left V 5 bases short and J 4 bases short, with 13 bases between. CDR3 length equals 14 residues. Germline V gives CDR1 SGHDN, CDR2 FVKESK. CDR3 sequence: CASSYGHFPDTQYF. DNA for the CDR3: TGTGCCAGCAGCTACGGACACTTTCCAGATACGCAGTATTTT.

This chain connects TRBV30 to TRBJ1-1, with TRBD1 as a possible D gene (5 bases). The germline V gene encodes CDR1 GTSNPN and CDR2 SVGIG (reference sequence). V lost 4 bases and J lost 4, with 19 bases in between. The CDR3 has 15 amino acids. The CDR3 nucleotides read TGTGCCTGGATCCAGGGTCATGGGACGGTCACTGAAGCTTTCTTT. This encodes CAWIQGHGTVTEAFF. The complete variable domain, with remaining parts taken from reference TRBV30 and TRBJ1-1, reads SQTIHQWPATLVQPVGSPLSLECTVEGTSNPNLYWYRQAAGRGLQLLFYSVGIGQISSEVPQNLSASRPQDRQFILSSKKLLLSDSGFYLCAWIQGHGTVTEAFFGQGTRLTVV.

The chain links TRBV5-1 to TRBJ2-2, with 8 bases fitting TRBD1. Germline-derived CDR1 and CDR2 are SGHRS and YFSETQ. There are 15 residues in the CDR3. Germline trimming cut 7 bases from V and 2 bases from J; bases unmatched to any gene: 7. The CDR3 DNA is TGCGCCAGCGGGCCAGGGGGCCTAAACACCGGGGAGCTGTTTTTT. Translation: CASGPGGLNTGELFF.

This chain joins TRBV7-8 and TRBJ2-7; a weak D match, TRBD1 (6 bases). V lost 5 bases and J lost 5, with 19 bases in between. CDR1 is SGHVS and CDR2 is FQNEAQ in the germline V gene. The CDR3 sequence is 15 residues long. CDR3 sequence reads: CASSPGAGNVNEQYF. In DNA form, the CDR3 reads TGTGCCAGCAGCCCAGGGGCAGGTAACGTCAACGAGCAGTACTTC.